Given below is one TCR beta chain in context. Other DNA variants within this sample encode the same CDR3. The sample originates from a study of shared clonotypes between healthy human individuals. The CDR3 covers 11 residues. CDR1 DFQATT and CDR2 SNEGSKA come from the germline V gene (reference sequence). Between the trimmed V and J ends, which lost 6 bases and 4 bases, there was a span of 8 bases. Only in-frame clones appear in the TCRdb table, and some are missing; sequencing was by immunoSEQ multiplex PCR. The top ten hold about 9.3% of the sample, which has a few hundred thousand clones, around 67% seen once.

This TCR was recovered from a man aged 25-40 years in good health. This chain uses TRBV20-1 with TRBJ2-3; D is unresolved. The sample taken for sequencing was memory CD4+ T cells sorted from blood. As for subset: CD45RA-negative fraction. DNA for the CDR3: TGCAGTGCCTCCCGTTCAGATACGCAGTATTTT. This gives the protein CSASRSDTQYF.